What follows are 22 T cell receptor beta chains derived from one specimen sequenced in a study of CD8+CD57+ T cells in acquired aplastic anemia. All patients picked for sequencing had shown, by flow cytometry, an expansion of CD8+CD57+ cells. According to the study, genomic DNA was the template for TCR beta VDJ and CDR3 profiling. TCRdb reanalysed the reads using MiXCR and keeps one entry per CDR3 protein. The table has about 190,000 distinct CDR3 sequences, nearly 50% seen once. Sequenced sample: sorted CD4+, CD8+, or CD8+CD57+ T cells (not recorded which) from PBMCs. These TCRs come from a human donor with aplastic anemia.

This clonotype was observed many times. V usage is TRBV20-1 and J usage is TRBJ2-1; D gene unclear. Trimming removed 3 bases at V and 3 bases at J, with 18 bases between. Germline V gene sequence: CDR1 DFQATT, CDR2 SNEGSKA (reference sequence). The CDR3 runs to 16 residues. This CDR3 is CSASAPSRSSYNEQFF. The CDR3 DNA sequence: TGCAGTGCTAGCGCCCCTTCTAGGTCGAGCTACAATGAGCAGTTCTTC.

Ten or more counts support this clonotype. The chain uses TRBV7-8 and TRBJ2-1, with 7 bases matching TRBD2. V was pared by 6 bases and J by 2 bases, with 4 bases of the junction left unmatched. Per the germline V gene, CDR1 is SGHVS and CDR2 is FQNEAQ. The CDR3 runs 14 residues. The CDR3 bases are TGTGCCAGCAGTGGGGGGGGGGCCTACAATGAGCAGTTCTTC. As protein: CASSGGGAYNEQFF.

This clonotype has ten or more counts. The chain couples TRBV29-1 to TRBJ2-3, with TRBD1 identical over 7 bases. V shed 5 bases, J shed 0 bases, and the junction held 2 bases outside the gene matches. The CDR3 runs to 13 residues. Germline V CDR1 and CDR2: SQVTM, ANQGSEA. The chain's CDR3 is CSVRQGSTDTQYF. CDR3 sequence (DNA): TGCAGCGTTAGACAGGGAAGCACAGATACGCAGTATTTT.

V and J are TRBV6-1 and TRBJ1-4, with D tentatively TRBD1 (5 bases). CDR3 size: 15 residues. Germline CDR1 and CDR2: MNHNS and SASEGT. V lost 6 bases, J lost 7 bases, and 18 bases lay in between. The CDR3 coding sequence is TGTGCCAGCAGCGCAACGGGACGCCCAGGTGAAAAACTGTTTTTT. As protein: CASSATGRPGEKLFF.

This clonotype was seen more than once but under ten times. The chain uses TRBV10-1 and TRBJ2-5; 12 nucleotides agree with TRBD1. This CDR3 contains 17 residues. V shed 6 bases, J shed 5 bases, and the junction held 13 bases outside the gene matches. The germline V gene encodes CDR1 WNHNN and CDR2 SYGVQD (reference sequence). The CDR3 here is CASRGQGASRGWETQYF. CDR3 in DNA: TGCGCCAGCAGGGGACAGGGGGCCTCCCGGGGGTGGGAGACCCAGTACTTC.

This clonotype occurred once. The V call is TRBV5-1, the J call TRBJ1-1; the D is unclear. Germline V gene lookup returns CDR1 SGHRS and CDR2 YFSETQ. The V gene lost 4 bases and the J gene lost 6 bases, with 10 bases spanning the gap. CDR3 length: 12 residues. The CDR3 sequence is CASSEGSPEAFF. The CDR3 DNA follows: TGCGCCAGCAGCGAAGGGAGCCCTGAAGCTTTCTTT. The full variable domain, its missing parts supplied by reference TRBV5-1 and TRBJ1-1, is KAGVTQTPRYLIKTRGQQVTLSCSPISGHRSVSWYQQTPGQGLQFLFEYFSETQRNKGNFPGRFSGRQFSNSRSEMNVSTLELGDSALYLCASSEGSPEAFFGQGTRLTVV.

This clonotype appeared many times. This sequence joins TRBV2 and TRBJ2-3; D unclear. V gave up 8 bases and J gave up 2 bases, with 23 bases separating them. The germline V gene has CDR1 SNHLY and CDR2 FYNNEI. This CDR3 has 17 residues. CDR3 in DNA: TGTGCCAGCCGTAAAAGACCGACACCAAGGAACACAGATACGCAGTATTTT. Amino acids: CASRKRPTPRNTDTQYF.

Ten or more counts support this clonotype. The chain combines TRBV7-9 with TRBJ1-2; the match to TRBD1 covers 8 bases. Germline V CDR1 and CDR2: SEHNR, FQNEAQ (reference sequence). Germline trimming cut 3 bases from V and 8 bases from J; bases unmatched to any gene: 11. The CDR3 extends over 15 amino acids. CDR3 bases: TGTGCCAGCAGCTTTGACCTGACAGGGGCTGGCGGCTACACCTTC. Amino acid sequence: CASSFDLTGAGGYTF.

As concerns this clonotype: Its ends do not fully match the called genes, so a read error is possible. The gene calls are TRBV7-2 and TRBJ2-5, with D unresolved. Germline V CDR1 and CDR2: SGHTA, FQGNSA. CDR3 length: 12 amino acids. This chain's CDR3 is CAGSLWPETQYF. The CDR3 bases are TGTGCCGGCAGCCTTTGGCCTGAGACCCAGTACTTC.

This clonotype has ten or more counts. The CDR3 DNA is TGTGCCAGCAGCACAGGACTAGCGGGAATCACAGATACGCAGTATTTT. Protein: CASSTGLAGITDTQYF. J is TRBJ2-3 and V is TRBV7-2, with TRBD2 matching over 12 bases. Germline values: CDR1 SGHTA, CDR2 FQGNSA. J gave up 2 bases and V 5 bases, and 5 bases lay outside the gene matches. The CDR3 loop spans 16 amino acids.

In this sample, this clonotype turned up many times. This chain uses TRBV19 with TRBJ2-5; D gene ambiguous. The CDR3 is 13 amino acids. Germline V gene sequence: CDR1 LNHDA, CDR2 SQIVND (reference sequence). V was trimmed by 5 bases and J by 4 bases, leaving 11 bases between them. CDR3 region: CASSPRRGETQYF. The CDR3 coding sequence is TGTGCCAGTAGTCCCCGGAGAGGAGAGACCCAGTACTTC.

At least ten counts were recorded for this clonotype. V usage is TRBV6-1 and J usage is TRBJ1-2; 9 bases align to TRBD1. The J segment lost 12 bases and the V segment lost 4 bases, leaving 15 bases of the junction unmatched. From germline, CDR1 is MNHNS and CDR2 SASEGT. This CDR3 is 15 amino acids long. CDR3 protein: CASSGGTGSTVLDTF. The CDR3 DNA reads as TGTGCCAGCAGTGGGGGGACAGGGAGTACTGTCTTGGACACCTTC.

J is TRBJ2-1 and V is TRBV24-1; the D gene is possibly TRBD1 (6 bases). Trimming shortened V by 5 bases and J by 12 bases, and 22 bases separated the two germline ends. From germline, CDR1 is KGHDR and CDR2 SFDVKD. The length of the CDR3 is 15 residues. Here the CDR3 DNA reads TGTGCCACCAGTGGGGGTCGGACAGCCTCAGATACGCAGTTCTTC. Translated: CATSGGRTASDTQFF.

This clonotype was seen only a few times. The chain employs TRBV19 and TRBJ2-1; the D is unclear. The CDR3 runs to 13 residues. Looked up from germline, CDR1 is LNHDA and CDR2 is SQIVND (reference sequence). Trimming cost V 7 bases and J 8 bases, with 15 bases left between them. CDR3 DNA sequence: TGTGCCAGTACCCTGTGGGGTTTTGATGAGCAGTTCTTC. Translated: CASTLWGFDEQFF. Supplemented by reference TRBV19 and TRBJ2-1, the full variable domain reads DGGITQSPKYLFRKEGQNVTLSCEQNLNHDAMYWYRQDPGQGLRLIYYSQIVNDFQKGDIAEGYSVSREKKESFPLTVTSAQKNPTAFYLCASTLWGFDEQFFGPGTRLTVL.

The chain is built from TRBV2 and TRBJ2-5; no reliable D call. V was pared by 2 bases and J by 3 bases, with 16 bases between. The germline V gene encodes CDR1 SNHLY and CDR2 FYNNEI. The CDR3 loop spans 16 amino acids. In DNA form, the CDR3 reads TGTGCCAGCAGTGAATCTGGTTTTGTGAGCGAAGAGACCCAGTACTTC. Its translation: CASSESGFVSEETQYF.

This chain connects TRBV9 to TRBJ2-1; D is uncertain. CDR1 SGDLS and CDR2 YYNGEE come from the germline V gene. This CDR3 is built from 15 residues. The V end lost 0 bases, the J end lost 4 bases, and 11 bases lay between the germline ends. The CDR3 DNA is TGTGCCAGCAGCGTAGGTACTACTCTATACAATGAGCAGTTCTTC. Residues: CASSVGTTLYNEQFF.

In this sample, this clonotype turned up many times. This rearrangement joins TRBV29-1 to TRBJ1-2; no clear D. The CDR3 totals 12 residues. V was trimmed by 4 bases and J by 0 bases, leaving 6 bases between them. Germline values: CDR1 SQVTM, CDR2 ANQGSEA. CDR3 nucleotides: TGCAGCGTTGGGTCGCCTAACTATGGCTACACCTTC. This codes for CSVGSPNYGYTF.

This clonotype was picked up one time. V is TRBV9 and J is TRBJ2-2, with TRBD1 matching over 7 bases. The V gene's germline CDR1 is SGDLS and CDR2 YYNGEE. The CDR3 covers 15 residues. Trimming took 3 bases from V and 7 from J; bases not matched to a gene: 9. DNA for the CDR3: TGTGCCAGCAGCGCTGGACAGGTCTATGACGGGGAGCTGTTTTTT. The encoded protein is CASSAGQVYDGELFF.

The table lists this clonotype with a few counts. This chain uses TRBV6-1 with TRBJ1-2; weak D call: TRBD1 (6 bases). This CDR3 comprises 11 residues. In germline, CDR1 is MNHNS, CDR2 SASEGT. V was pared by 8 bases and J by 10 bases, with 14 bases between. In nucleotides, the CDR3 is TGTGCCAGCCAGGGGCAGAGTGACTACACCTTC. Protein sequence: CASQGQSDYTF.

The chain combines TRBV29-1 with TRBJ1-5; 8 bases are shared with TRBD1. Trimming cost V 3 bases and J 11 bases; bases outside gene matches: 9. The CDR3 has 13 amino acids. Looked up from germline, CDR1 is SQVTM and CDR2 is ANQGSEA. The CDR3 coding sequence is TGCAGCGTTGAGTTGGCAGGGGGCCGTTCCCAGCATTTT. Translation: CSVELAGGRSQHF.

This chain connects TRBV20-1 to TRBJ1-1; 9 nucleotides line up with TRBD1. The CDR3 has 14 residues. V lost 4 bases, J lost 4 bases, and 7 bases stayed unmatched. Germline-derived CDR1 and CDR2 are DFQATT and SNEGSKA (reference sequence). DNA of the CDR3: TGCAGTGCTACCCTGACAGGGGGGGGCACTGAAGCTTTCTTT. Protein product: CSATLTGGGTEAFF.

This clonotype was counted only a few times. The chain couples TRBV20-1 to TRBJ1-6; the D is unclear. Germline CDR1 is DFQATT and CDR2 is SNEGSKA (reference sequence). The CDR3 is 15 amino acids. V shed 5 bases and J shed 0 bases, with 11 bases lying between them. The DNA for the CDR3 is TGCAGTGCTCCAACAGTGAGCTCCTATAATTCACCCCTCCACTTT. Encoded protein: CSAPTVSSYNSPLHF.